These 32 T cell receptor beta chains were all obtained from the same sample, sequenced in a study of blood T cell repertoires in COVID-19. Only in-frame clones appear in the TCRdb table, and some are missing; sequencing was by immunoSEQ multiplex PCR. The sample carries over 45,000 clones, 80% to 90% recorded once. Sequencing was done on a sample of peripheral blood. The receptors here all came from an elderly woman with acute or convalescent COVID-19.

This chain links TRBV12-3 or TRBV12-4 with TRBJ1-2, with 8 bases identical to TRBD1. With 6 bases clipped from V and 7 bases from J, the junction kept 7 bases outside the gene matches. The CDR3 has 13 residues. In DNA, the CDR3 is TGTGCCAGCAGGGTCGGGACAGGTGGTGGCTACACCTTC. Its translation is CASRVGTGGGYTF.

V is TRBV30 and J is TRBJ1-1; D remains unclear. Per the germline V gene, CDR1 is GTSNPN and CDR2 is SVGIG (reference sequence). V shed 1 base and J shed 11 bases, with 11 bases lying between them. The CDR3 spans 11 residues. The CDR3 sequence: CAWSANGIAFF. In nucleotides, the CDR3 is TGTGCCTGGAGTGCAAACGGGATTGCTTTCTTT.

This clone occurred a few times. This chain uses TRBV7-2 with TRBJ2-4; maybe TRBD2 (5 bases). V shed 1 base and J shed 11 bases, with 15 bases lying between them. CDR3 size: 14 residues. The germline V gene has CDR1 SGHTA and CDR2 FQGNSA. The CDR3 DNA follows: TGTGCCAGCAGCTTAGGCGGGTTGGCAAAAGTTCAGTACTTC. Protein: CASSLGGLAKVQYF.

The rearrangement links TRBV2 to TRBJ1-6, with unresolved D. Germline CDR1 is SNHLY and CDR2 is FYNNEI. The CDR3 contains 15 residues. Trimming left V 3 bases short and J 7 bases short, with 13 bases between. CDR3 in amino acids: CASSDGGWRNSPLHF. CDR3 DNA sequence: TGTGCCAGCAGTGACGGAGGGTGGAGGAATTCACCCCTCCACTTT. The variable domain in full, completed from reference TRBV2 and TRBJ1-6, reads EPEVTQTPSHQVTQMGQEVILRCVPISNHLYFYWYRQILGQKVEFLVSFYNNEISEKSEIFDDQFSVERPDGSNFTLKIRSTKLEDSAMYFCASSDGGWRNSPLHFGNGTRLTVT.

The V call is TRBV19, the J call TRBJ2-2, with 9 bases identical to TRBD1. V shed 6 bases and J 2 bases; nucleotides not matched to a gene: 4. The CDR3 totals 15 residues. CDR1 and CDR2 from the germline V gene are LNHDA and SQIVND (reference sequence). The CDR3 is CASRRDRVNTGELFF. Written as DNA, the CDR3 is TGTGCCAGTAGACGGGACAGGGTAAACACCGGGGAGCTGTTTTTT. The full variable domain, rest sourced from reference TRBV19 and TRBJ2-2, is DGGITQSPKYLFRKEGQNVTLSCEQNLNHDAMYWYRQDPGQGLRLIYYSQIVNDFQKGDIAEGYSVSREKKESFPLTVTSAQKNPTAFYLCASRRDRVNTGELFFGEGSRLTVL.

Of note for this clone: The junction does not match germline at one end; this may be a read error. Distinct nucleotide sequences in the sample also encode this CDR3. V usage is TRBV6-6 and J usage is TRBJ1-5; 7 nucleotides align to TRBD1. CDR1 is MNHNY, CDR2 SVGAGI, per germline (reference sequence). This CDR3 comprises 13 residues. CDR3 sequence: CASNLGGNQPQHF. CDR3 DNA: TGTGCCAGCAATTTAGGGGGCAATCAGCCCCAACATTTT.

DNA of the CDR3: TGTGCCAGCAGAGCCGACAGGGGCCAGCAGCCCCAGCATTTT. The encoded protein is CASRADRGQQPQHF. V usage is TRBV2 and J usage is TRBJ1-5, with 8 nucleotides matching TRBD1. Germline values: CDR1 SNHLY, CDR2 FYNNEI. The V gene end was trimmed by 6 bases and the J gene end by 7 bases; junction bases not matched to a gene: 8. This CDR3 has 14 amino acids.

This sequence joins TRBV4-2 and TRBJ1-4; 7 bases fit TRBD1. Trimming cost V 4 bases and J 3 bases; bases outside gene matches: 2. Germline CDR1 reads LGHNA; CDR2 reads YNFKEQ. The CDR3 extends over 14 amino acids. The chain's CDR3 is CASSPGQPNEKLFF. In nucleotides, the CDR3 is TGTGCCAGCAGCCCGGGACAGCCTAATGAAAAACTGTTTTTT.

On this clone itself: An end of the junction does not agree with germline; a read error may underlie this. V is TRBV7-7 and J is TRBJ2-7, with D possibly TRBD1 on 6 matching bases. This CDR3 region has 14 residues. Germline CDR1 and CDR2: SSHAT and FNYEAQ (reference sequence). CDR3 loop: CASSHGQNSYEQYF. For the CDR3, the DNA is TGTGCTAGCAGCCACGGACAGAACTCCTACGAGCAGTACTTC. Complete variable domain (other parts from reference TRBV7-7 and TRBJ2-7): GAGVSQSPRYKVTKRGQDVTLRCDPISSHATLYWYQQALGQGPEFLTYFNYEAQPDKSGLPSDRFSAERPEGSISTLTIQRTEQRDSAMYRCASSHGQNSYEQYFGPGTRLTVT.

This clone is a singleton in its sample. The chain is built from TRBV3-1 (or the pseudogene TRBV3-2) and TRBJ1-1; D might be TRBD1 (6 bases). The germline V gene encodes CDR1 LGHDT and CDR2 YNNKEL (reference sequence). Trimming removed 2 bases at V and 6 bases at J, with 10 bases between. The CDR3 has 13 residues. CDR3 residues: CASSQPQGSEAFF. CDR3 coding DNA: TGTGCCAGCAGCCAACCACAGGGCTCTGAAGCTTTCTTT.

The J gene is TRBJ1-1, the V gene TRBV2; TRBD1 is a possible D gene (5 bases). Germline values: CDR1 SNHLY, CDR2 FYNNEI. Trimming removed 2 bases at V and 1 base at J, with 17 bases between. The CDR3 is 17 residues long. The DNA for the CDR3 is TGTGCCAGCAGTGAAAGGCAGGGATTGGTAAAGAACACTGAAGCTTTCTTT. Protein sequence: CASSERQGLVKNTEAFF.

The rearrangement joins TRBV5-8 to TRBJ1-4, with D perhaps matching TRBD1 (5 bases). Germline-derived CDR1 and CDR2 are SGHTS and YDEGEE. This CDR3 spans 13 amino acids. Trimming took 5 bases from V and 5 from J, leaving 10 bases between them. The CDR3: CASRRQSNEKLFF. As DNA, the CDR3 is TGTGCCAGCAGGAGACAGTCCAATGAAAAACTGTTTTTT. Filled out from reference TRBV5-8 and TRBJ1-4, the complete variable domain reads EAGVTQSPTHLIKTRGQQATLRCSPISGHTSVYWYQQALGLGLQFLLWYDEGEERNRGNFPPRFSGRQFPNYSSELNVNALELEDSALYLCASRRQSNEKLFFGSGTQLSVL.

V gene TRBV13 combines with J gene TRBJ1-4, with 9 bases fitting TRBD1. CDR1 is PRHDT, CDR2 FYEKMQ, per germline (reference sequence). The CDR3 spans 19 residues. V lost 5 bases and J lost 4; bases outside the gene matches: 17. The CDR3 is CASSTHRDRARLGNEKLFF. For the CDR3, the DNA is TGTGCCAGCAGCACCCACCGGGACAGGGCAAGGTTAGGTAATGAAAAACTGTTTTTT.

This clone appeared once. The chain joins TRBV2 to TRBJ2-3; possible D gene TRBD1, 6 bases. V gave up 6 bases and J gave up 0 bases, with 10 bases separating them. The CDR3 length is 14 residues. Germline V gives CDR1 SNHLY, CDR2 FYNNEI. The CDR3 loop is CASRRGISTDTQYF. DNA of the CDR3: TGTGCCAGCAGAAGGGGGATTAGCACAGATACGCAGTATTTT.

This clone is a singleton in its sample. The chain combines TRBV30 with TRBJ1-5, with D perhaps TRBD1 (5 bases). CDR3 size: 14 residues. V dropped 3 bases and J dropped 2 bases, with 11 bases sitting between them. Looked up from germline, CDR1 is GTSNPN and CDR2 is SVGIG (reference sequence). CDR3 residues: CAWSLTVGNQPQHF. CDR3 DNA: TGTGCCTGGAGCCTGACAGTAGGCAATCAGCCCCAGCATTTT.

The chain joins TRBV18 to TRBJ2-3; perhaps TRBD2 as D (5 bases). Germline CDR1 KGHSH, CDR2 LQKENI. CDR3 length: 18 amino acids. V lost 0 bases and J 3 bases, leaving 19 bases between the germline ends. The CDR3 protein is CASSPPTNRGPQTDTQYF. The CDR3 DNA sequence: TGTGCCAGCTCACCACCCACTAACAGAGGGCCTCAAACAGATACGCAGTATTTT.

This clone was counted a single time. The chain has TRBV18 and TRBJ1-1; the D is unclear. V was shortened by 1 base and J by 1 base, with 10 bases between the two germline ends. Germline CDR1 reads KGHSH; CDR2 reads LQKENI. The CDR3 length is 15 residues. The CDR3 loop is CASSPRLDTNTEAFF. The CDR3 bases are TGTGCCAGCTCACCACGTCTAGATACGAACACTGAAGCTTTCTTT.

This chain uses TRBV25-1 with TRBJ1-2; D gene ambiguous. V was cut by 7 bases and J by 0 bases, with 9 bases left in between. The CDR3 length is 13 residues. Germline values: CDR1 MGHDK, CDR2 SYGVNS. The chain's CDR3 is CASTGGANYGYTF. In nucleotides, the CDR3 is TGTGCCAGCACCGGAGGAGCTAACTATGGCTACACCTTC.

The V and J genes are TRBV4-2 and TRBJ1-1; no clear D gene. Looked up from germline, CDR1 is LGHNA and CDR2 is YNFKEQ. This CDR3 region has 14 residues. The V end lost 0 bases, the J end lost 0 bases, and 5 bases lay between the germline ends. This chain's CDR3 is CASSQETLNTEAFF. In nucleotides, the CDR3 is TGTGCCAGCAGCCAAGAGACTTTGAACACTGAAGCTTTCTTT.

The genes are TRBV3-1 (or the pseudogene TRBV3-2) and TRBJ1-5; the match to TRBD1 covers 8 bases. The germline V gene has CDR1 LGHDT and CDR2 YNNKEL (reference sequence). V lost 5 bases to trimming and J lost 7 bases; unmatched junction nucleotides: 4. This CDR3 is built from 13 residues. This CDR3 is CASSMDRAQPQHF. Written as DNA, the CDR3 is TGTGCCAGCAGCATGGACAGGGCCCAGCCCCAGCATTTT.

The chain is built from TRBV19 and TRBJ2-7, with a weak D call TRBD1 (7 bases). Trimming left V 4 bases short and J 2 bases short, with 12 bases between. The CDR3 runs 14 residues. Germline lookup yields CDR1 LNHDA and CDR2 SQIVND (reference sequence). The CDR3 protein is CASSTGGGPYEQYF. DNA of the CDR3: TGTGCCAGTAGTACCGGAGGGGGCCCCTACGAGCAGTACTTC.

This clone has more than one count but fewer than ten. The genes are TRBV7-6 and TRBJ2-7; 10 bases line up with TRBD2. CDR1 and CDR2 (germline): SGHVS, FNYEAQ. Losses at the gene ends were 0 bases for V and 3 bases for J; bases not matched to a gene: 5. The CDR3 sequence is 16 residues long. CDR3 protein: CASSLASLAGVYEQYF. In DNA form, the CDR3 reads TGTGCCAGCAGCTTAGCCTCTCTAGCGGGGGTCTACGAGCAGTACTTC.

V is TRBV24-1 and J is TRBJ1-2, with TRBD1 matching over 8 bases. Germline loops: CDR1 KGHDR, CDR2 SFDVKD. With 5 bases clipped from V and 2 bases from J, the junction kept 12 bases outside the gene matches. The CDR3 has 17 residues. This CDR3 reads CATSGHPPGQANYGYTF. CDR3 in DNA: TGTGCCACCAGTGGCCATCCTCCGGGACAGGCGAACTATGGCTACACCTTC.

For the CDR3, the DNA is TGTGCCAGCAGCAGACAAGACTCTGGAAACACCATATATTTT. This encodes CASSRQDSGNTIYF. V is TRBV7-9 and J is TRBJ1-3; D is uncertain. CDR3 length equals 14 residues. Germline V gene data show CDR1 as SEHNR and CDR2 as FQNEAQ (reference sequence). V was cut by 5 bases and J by 0 bases, with 8 bases left in between.

The chain joins TRBV7-2 to TRBJ1-6, with TRBD1 as a possible D gene (5 bases). This CDR3 comprises 14 residues. V was trimmed by 2 bases and J by 10 bases, leaving 12 bases between them. Germline V gene sequence: CDR1 SGHTA, CDR2 FQGNSA. Here the CDR3 reads CASSLRRGESPLHF. In DNA, the CDR3 is TGTGCCAGCAGCTTAAGGAGGGGAGAATCACCCCTCCACTTT. Full variable domain (remainder filled in from reference TRBV7-2 and TRBJ1-6): GAGVSQSPSNKVTEKGKDVELRCDPISGHTALYWYRQSLGQGLEFLIYFQGNSAPDKSGLPSDRFSAERTGGSVSTLTIQRTQQEDSAVYLCASSLRRGESPLHFGNGTRLTVT.

This rearrangement joins TRBV6-6 to TRBJ2-7; 10 positions match TRBD2. Per the germline V gene, CDR1 is MNHNY and CDR2 is SVGAGI (reference sequence). The CDR3 has 14 amino acids. Germline trimming cut 6 bases from V and 3 bases from J; bases unmatched to any gene: 5. The CDR3 sequence is CASRPSGGYYEQYF. In DNA, the CDR3 is TGTGCCAGCAGGCCTAGCGGGGGCTACTACGAGCAGTACTTC.

The chain links TRBV10-2 to TRBJ2-3; 12 nucleotides line up with TRBD2. Germline lookup yields CDR1 WSHSY and CDR2 SAAADI. V was clipped by 6 bases and J by 5 bases; unmatched bases: 9. This CDR3 has 16 residues. The CDR3 reads CASSPLAGGRVDTQYF. As DNA, the CDR3 is TGCGCCAGCAGCCCACTAGCGGGGGGTAGGGTAGATACGCAGTATTTT.

This clone was recorded many times. The rearrangement links TRBV19 to TRBJ2-1; 10 bases agree with TRBD1. V was pared by 5 bases and J by 6 bases, with 7 bases of the junction left unmatched. There are 15 residues in the CDR3. The V gene's germline CDR1 is LNHDA and CDR2 SQIVND (reference sequence). The DNA of the CDR3 is TGTGCCAGTAGTCCGGGGACAGGGGCCCCCAATGAGCAGTTCTTC. It is translated as CASSPGTGAPNEQFF.

V usage is TRBV28 and J usage is TRBJ1-2, with D possibly being TRBD1 (6 bases). This CDR3 has 14 amino acids. CDR1 MDHEN and CDR2 SYDVKM come from the germline V gene. The V and J ends lost 8 bases and 4 bases respectively, with 17 bases between them. CDR3 region: CASRPGGSRYGYTF. CDR3 bases: TGTGCCAGCCGTCCGGGGGGCTCTCGCTATGGCTACACCTTC.

This clone occurred once. The CDR3 nucleotides are TGTGCCAGCAGTGATCGAATGGGAGCTCGAGGGCCCCAGCATTTT. It encodes CASSDRMGARGPQHF. The V and J genes are TRBV2 and TRBJ1-5; D is unresolved. Germline assignment: CDR1 SNHLY and CDR2 FYNNEI. The CDR3 has 15 residues. V was shortened by 3 bases and J by 9 bases, with 18 bases between the two germline ends.

This chain connects TRBV29-1 to TRBJ1-2; D remains ambiguous. The V end was cut by 4 bases, the J end by 8 bases, with 14 bases between. Germline lookup yields CDR1 SQVTM and CDR2 ANQGSEA. This CDR3 has 12 amino acids. The CDR3 sequence: CSVVAGEGGYTF. For the CDR3, the DNA is TGCAGCGTTGTAGCCGGGGAAGGCGGCTACACCTTC.

This clone appeared once. The V gene is TRBV19, the J gene TRBJ1-5; 9 bases match TRBD1. Germline V lookup: CDR1 LNHDA, CDR2 SQIVND (reference sequence). This CDR3 has 18 amino acids. V dropped 6 bases and J dropped 6; count of bases not matched to a gene: 18. CDR3 nucleotide sequence: TGTGCCAGTAGATCCGGGACAGGGAGGTGGTCCGAGGGTCAGCCCCAGCATTTT. It codes for CASRSGTGRWSEGQPQHF.